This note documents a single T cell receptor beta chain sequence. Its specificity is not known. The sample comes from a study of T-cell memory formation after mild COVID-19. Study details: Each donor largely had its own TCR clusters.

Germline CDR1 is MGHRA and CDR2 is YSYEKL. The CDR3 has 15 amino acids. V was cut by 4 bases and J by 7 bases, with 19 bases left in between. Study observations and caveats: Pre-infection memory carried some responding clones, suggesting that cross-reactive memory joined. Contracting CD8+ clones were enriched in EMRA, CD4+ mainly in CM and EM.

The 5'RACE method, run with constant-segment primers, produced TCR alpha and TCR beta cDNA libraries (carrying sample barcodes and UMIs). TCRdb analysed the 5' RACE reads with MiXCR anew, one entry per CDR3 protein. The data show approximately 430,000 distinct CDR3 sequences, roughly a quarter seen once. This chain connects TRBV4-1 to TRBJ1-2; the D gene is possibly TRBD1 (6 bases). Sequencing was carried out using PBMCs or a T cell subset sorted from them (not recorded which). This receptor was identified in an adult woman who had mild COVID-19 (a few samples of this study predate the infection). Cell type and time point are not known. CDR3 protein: CASSPQGGRPGGYTF. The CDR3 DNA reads TGCGCCAGCAGCCCCCAAGGGGGGCGCCCAGGTGGCTACACCTTC.